This T cell receptor (beta chain) appears in the sequencing data of a study of shared clonotypes between healthy human individuals. Sequencing used immunoSEQ multiplex PCR; TCRdb keeps in-frame clones, though not all of them. Of about 520,000 clones in the sample, over 75% were seen once. This CDR3 contains 13 residues. Trimming took off 4 bases at V and 4 bases at J, with 10 bases between the two ends. Germline loops: CDR1 SQVTM, CDR2 ANQGSEA. The sample was PBMCs. The chain uses TRBV29-1 and TRBJ2-2; possibly TRBD1 or TRBD2 for D (5 bases each). The sequence came from a woman aged 40 to 50 in good health. Some clones in this sample may be carry-over from other donors' samples. CDR3: CSVVRGTTGELFF. In nucleotides, the CDR3 is TGCAGCGTTGTAAGAGGGACCACCGGGGAGCTGTTTTTT.